A single T cell receptor (beta chain) is shown here with its context. Antigen: not known. The CDR3 is 13 amino acids. The germline V gene encodes CDR1 SGHAT and CDR2 FQNNGV. V lost 5 bases and J lost 1, with 8 bases in between. The data originate from a study of identifying expanded T cells in peripheral blood. The assay was immunoSEQ multiplex PCR, and TCRdb's table has in-frame clones only and misses some. Here the sample spans about 100,000 clones, about 90% being singletons. No infections or other immune events were documented during collection. Study-wide results and limits: Two-week clone count variance significantly increased as total template count grew. Differentially abundant clones: 0.95 to 1.5 between replicates, 15 to 17 at 2 to 3 weeks, 19 to 20 at four.

This TCR was recovered from a person between 18 and 75 years old in good health. Sequencing was done on a sample of blood. This chain connects TRBV11-2 to TRBJ1-1; no definite D call. CDR3 sequence (DNA): TGTGCCAGCAGCGTGCAGGAGAACACTGAAGCTTTCTTT. Translation: CASSVQENTEAFF.